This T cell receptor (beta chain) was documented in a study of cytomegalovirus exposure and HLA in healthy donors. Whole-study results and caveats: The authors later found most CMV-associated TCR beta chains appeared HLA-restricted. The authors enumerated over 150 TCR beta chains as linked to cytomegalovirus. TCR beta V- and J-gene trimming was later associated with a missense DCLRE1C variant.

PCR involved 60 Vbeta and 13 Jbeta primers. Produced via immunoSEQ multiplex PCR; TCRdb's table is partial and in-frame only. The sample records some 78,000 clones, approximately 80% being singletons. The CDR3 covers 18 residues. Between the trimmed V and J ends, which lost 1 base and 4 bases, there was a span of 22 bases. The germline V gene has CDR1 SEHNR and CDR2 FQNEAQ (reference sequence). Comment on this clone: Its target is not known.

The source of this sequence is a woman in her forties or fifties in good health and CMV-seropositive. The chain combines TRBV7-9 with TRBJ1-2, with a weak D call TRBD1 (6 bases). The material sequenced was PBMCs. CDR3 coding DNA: TGTGCCAGCAGCTTAGAGGGAGGGGGATTGAAGTGGGGCTATGGCTACACCTTC. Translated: CASSLEGGGLKWGYGYTF. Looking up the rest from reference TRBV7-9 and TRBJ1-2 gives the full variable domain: DTGVSQNPRHKITKRGQNVTFRCDPISEHNRLYWYRQTLGQGPEFLTYFQNEAQLEKSRLLSDRFSAERPKGSFSTLEIQRTEQGDSAMYLCASSLEGGGLKWGYGYTFGSGTRLTVV.